This T cell receptor (beta chain) is from a study of blood T cells in healthy people across ages. V lost 0 bases and J 0 bases, leaving 21 bases between the germline ends. The CDR3 sequence is 19 residues long. CDR1 and CDR2 (germline): SGHRS, YFSETQ. In regard to this clonotype: Its antigen is not known.

It was with a sample-barcoded 5' primer and a J-beta primer mix that a second PCR of roughly 6 to 12 cycles was run. Each of the cDNA molecules was tagged by a template-switch adaptor with 12 random nucleotides. TCRdb processed the 5' RACE reads anew with MiXCR; each CDR3 protein has one entry. This sample has about 1.4 million distinct CDR3 sequences, with around 59% found just once. Donors gave about 10 milliliters of peripheral blood apiece. Per sample, extraction of total RNA gave at least 5.5 micrograms in every case. Points from the study as a whole: Nothing was known about donor CMV status, and this possibly confounded expanded clonotype changes.

The TCR comes from a man between 18 and 29 years old in good health. Sequenced input: blood. The rearrangement links TRBV5-1 to TRBJ2-5; a weak D match, TRBD2 (5 bases). The CDR3 protein is CASSLVFIPTGTHQETQYF. The CDR3 DNA sequence: TGCGCCAGCAGCTTGGTCTTTATCCCTACGGGAACTCACCAAGAGACCCAGTACTTC.